This T cell receptor beta chain was identified in a study of OX40 agonist ivuxolimab in advanced cancers. Trimming took off 5 bases at V and 2 bases at J, with 19 bases between the two ends. This CDR3 comprises 17 residues. The germline V gene encodes CDR1 MDHEN and CDR2 SYDVKM. Using immunoSEQ multiplex PCR, the repertoire was profiled, and TCRdb retains in-frame clones only, with some absent. In the table there are about 69,000 clones, roughly nine tenths of which are singletons. The V and J genes are TRBV28 and TRBJ2-1, with D possibly being TRBD2 (5 bases). The sequenced sample was CD4+ or CD8+ T cells sorted from blood, obtained in a trial of the OX40 agonist ivuxolimab. This clonotype was obtained from an adult with an advanced solid tumor such as melanoma, head and neck, liver or kidney cancer. The CDR3 reads CASSPGRTGKTYNEQFF. The CDR3, as DNA: TGTGCCAGCAGTCCCGGCAGGACGGGGAAGACCTACAATGAGCAGTTCTTC.